Below are 26 T cell receptor beta chains sequenced from a single sample in a study of T cell responses to AZD1222 COVID-19 vaccine listed by TCRdb under 2021. The label giving this sample's time point can be read as: about 28 days (+/-7) after the second vaccine dose. Library construction relied on the immunoSEQ multiplex PCR assay. In TCRdb, the immuneACCESS table is reduced to in-frame sequences with V and J assigned. These tables do not hold every clone; where another copy was compared, an unresolved V gene accounts for under half, and the others remain unexplained. The sample includes 150,000 or so clones, with around 87% observed a single time. About 9.8% of the sample is taken by the ten largest. Material: peripheral blood, obtained 28 days after the second AZD1222 dose. Receptors originate from an adult who received the AZD1222 COVID-19 vaccine.

The rearrangement joins TRBV5-4 to TRBJ1-1; D is undetermined. Germline V gene sequence: CDR1 SGHNT, CDR2 YYREEE (reference sequence). CDR3 length: 16 residues. V lost 4 bases and J 0 bases, leaving 16 bases between the germline ends. CDR3 protein: CASSLQGRIMNTEAFF. The CDR3 DNA sequence: TGTGCCAGCAGCCTCCAAGGACGCATTATGAACACTGAAGCTTTCTTT. The full variable domain, in which reference TRBV5-4 and TRBJ1-1 provide the parts outside the CDR3, is ETGVTQSPTHLIKTRGQQVTLRCSSQSGHNTVSWYQQALGQGPQFIFQYYREEENGRGNFPPRFSGLQFPNYSSELNVNALELDDSALYLCASSLQGRIMNTEAFFGQGTRLTVV.

This clone was observed a few times. The genes are TRBV5-1 and TRBJ1-2; TRBD1 matches 7 bases. The germline V gene has CDR1 SGHRS and CDR2 YFSETQ. The CDR3 consists of 13 residues. V lost 4 bases and J lost 2; bases outside the gene matches: 2. CDR3 sequence (DNA): TGCGCCAGCAGCCCGGGACAGAACTATGGCTACACCTTC. Its protein product is CASSPGQNYGYTF.

This rearrangement joins TRBV27 to TRBJ2-4; 11 bases fit TRBD2. The V gene's germline CDR1 is MNHEY and CDR2 SMNVEV (reference sequence). The V segment lost 4 bases and the J segment 4 bases; nucleotides outside the gene matches: 12. The CDR3 loop spans 18 amino acids. CDR3: CASSSWQSGTSGKNIQYF. The CDR3 coding sequence is TGTGCCAGCAGTTCCTGGCAATCGGGGACTAGCGGTAAAAACATTCAGTACTTC.

This chain joins TRBV19 and TRBJ1-6; tentatively, D is TRBD1 (6 bases). The germline CDR1 and CDR2 sequences are LNHDA and SQIVND (reference sequence). CDR3 length equals 15 residues. The V and J ends lost 5 bases and 4 bases respectively, with 12 bases between them. The CDR3 here is CASSGGPTYNSPLHF. The DNA for the CDR3 is TGTGCCAGTAGTGGGGGCCCGACGTATAATTCACCCCTCCACTTT.

The rearrangement joins TRBV9 to TRBJ1-4; TRBD1 matches at 8 bases. J gave up 1 base and V 4 bases, and 3 bases lay outside the gene matches. The CDR3 length is 15 residues. In germline, CDR1 is SGDLS, CDR2 YYNGEE. The CDR3 reads CASSPGQGTNEKLFF. The CDR3 DNA reads TGTGCCAGCAGCCCAGGACAGGGAACTAATGAAAAACTGTTTTTT.

Only one count was recorded for this clone. The V call is TRBV10-3, the J call TRBJ2-5; D possibly corresponds to TRBD2 (6 bases). This CDR3 has 14 residues. V lost 10 bases and J 5 bases, leaving 20 bases between the germline ends. The germline CDR1 and CDR2 sequences are ENHRY and SYGVKD. The CDR3 sequence: CATQLGGTRETQYF. The CDR3 bases are TGTGCCACCCAGTTGGGCGGGACTCGGGAGACCCAGTACTTC.

V and J are TRBV5-6 and TRBJ2-3; 8 positions agree with TRBD1. The CDR3 consists of 15 residues. Germline trimming cut 4 bases from V and 6 bases from J; bases unmatched to any gene: 10. CDR1 and CDR2 from the germline V gene are SGHDT and YYEEEE. CDR3 residues: CASSPLDRATDTQYF. CDR3 coding DNA: TGTGCCAGCAGCCCCCTGGACAGGGCTACGGATACGCAGTATTTT. Based on the CDR3 plus reference TRBV5-6 and TRBJ2-3, the full variable domain is DAGVTQSPTHLIKTRGQQVTLRCSPKSGHDTVSWYQQALGQGPQFIFQYYEEEERQRGNFPDRFSGHQFPNYSSELNVNALLLGDSALYLCASSPLDRATDTQYFGPGTRLTVL.

Comment on this clone: The same CDR3 is also encoded by other DNA sequences in this sample. The rearrangement links TRBV7-3 to TRBJ1-1; D unresolved. Germline V gene data show CDR1 as SGHTA and CDR2 as FQGTGA. The CDR3 covers 13 residues. V lost 1 base to trimming and J lost 4 bases, with 7 bases between them. The CDR3: CASSLRGGTEAFF. The DNA for the CDR3 is TGTGCCAGCAGCTTAAGGGGTGGCACTGAAGCTTTCTTT. Combining the CDR3 with reference TRBV7-3 and TRBJ1-1 gives the whole variable domain GAGVSQTPSNKVTEKGKYVELRCDPISGHTALYWYRQSLGQGPEFLIYFQGTGAADDSGLPNDRFFAVRPEGSVSTLKIQRTERGDSAVYLCASSLRGGTEAFFGQGTRLTVV.

This chain links TRBV18 with TRBJ1-1; maybe TRBD1 (5 bases). The germline CDR1 and CDR2 sequences are KGHSH and LQKENI. This CDR3 has 12 residues. Trimming stripped 7 bases from V and 1 base from J, with 7 bases between. The CDR3 coding sequence is TGTGCCAGCTGGGGCAAGAACACTGAAGCTTTCTTT. Translated, it gives CASWGKNTEAFF.

The V gene is TRBV4-3, the J gene TRBJ2-7, with D perhaps TRBD2 (5 bases). Germline lookup yields CDR1 LGHNA and CDR2 YSLEER. V was pared by 0 bases and J by 0 bases, with 9 bases between. CDR3 length: 15 residues. The CDR3 region is CASSQEFEGSYEQYF. Here the CDR3 DNA reads TGCGCCAGCAGCCAAGAATTTGAGGGCTCCTACGAGCAGTACTTC.

The chain combines TRBV5-1 with TRBJ2-1; D might be TRBD2 (5 bases). The germline V gene encodes CDR1 SGHRS and CDR2 YFSETQ. The CDR3 loop spans 14 amino acids. V lost 4 bases and J 3 bases, leaving 11 bases between the germline ends. CDR3 sequence: CASSLQGLYNEQFF. Here the CDR3 DNA reads TGCGCCAGCAGCCTGCAAGGACTCTACAATGAGCAGTTCTTC.

This clone was counted a few times. The chain employs TRBV5-4 and TRBJ2-3; a possible D gene is TRBD2 (7 bases). The CDR3 is made up of 17 amino acids. V lost 1 base and J 4 bases, leaving 19 bases between the germline ends. Germline CDR1 is SGHNT and CDR2 is YYREEE (reference sequence). For the CDR3, the DNA is TGTGCCAGCAGCTTGCCGGGTAGGGGGAGGGGTTCAGATACGCAGTATTTT. Encoded protein: CASSLPGRGRGSDTQYF.

The genes are TRBV6-5 and TRBJ1-1; weak D call: TRBD1 (5 bases). V lost 6 bases and J lost 1, with 12 bases in between. Germline CDR1 reads MNHEY; CDR2 reads SVGAGI. CDR3 length: 14 amino acids. The DNA of the CDR3 is TGTGCCAGCAGAATTACAGGTACGAACACTGAAGCTTTCTTT. This translates into CASRITGTNTEAFF.

The gene calls are TRBV10-3 and TRBJ2-1; TRBD1 agrees at 7 bases. There are 11 residues in the CDR3. The ends lost 8 bases at V and 6 bases at J; junction bases unmatched: 1. Germline loops: CDR1 ENHRY, CDR2 SYGVKD. In DNA form, the CDR3 reads TGTGCCATCGGGACAGCCAATGAGCAGTTCTTC. Protein product: CAIGTANEQFF.

This chain links TRBV27 with TRBJ2-1, with 10 bases identical to TRBD1. V gave up 4 bases and J gave up 7 bases; unmatched junction bases: 22. Germline assignment: CDR1 MNHEY and CDR2 SMNVEV (reference sequence). The CDR3 length is 20 residues. The CDR3: CASSSLPGQGKGQRENEQFF. CDR3 coding DNA: TGTGCCAGCAGTTCCCTTCCGGGACAGGGGAAAGGCCAGCGGGAGAATGAGCAGTTCTTC.

V and J are TRBV21-1 and TRBJ2-3; TRBD2, as called in the table, went unchecked against the DNA. TRBV21-1 is a pseudogene segment. The CDR3 runs to 14 residues. CDR3: CARGEGPLTDTQYF. CDR3 DNA sequence: TGTGCCAGGGGGGAGGGACCACTCACAGATACGCAGTATTTT.

V and J are TRBV4-1 and TRBJ2-3, with a weak D call TRBD2 (7 bases). CDR3 length: 17 amino acids. Germline-derived CDR1 and CDR2 are MGHRA and YSYEKL. V lost 0 bases to trimming and J lost 2 bases, with 15 bases between them. Written as DNA, the CDR3 is TGCGCCAGCAGCCAAGATTCGGGGGGCAGCGTCACAGATACGCAGTATTTT. Its protein is CASSQDSGGSVTDTQYF.

This rearrangement joins TRBV15 to TRBJ2-7; the D gene is possibly TRBD1 (5 bases). Trimming took off 0 bases at V and 3 bases at J, with 12 bases between the two ends. This CDR3 is 15 amino acids long. The germline gives CDR1 LNHNV, CDR2 YYDKDF (reference sequence). CDR3 nucleotides: TGTGCCACCAGCAGAGATTCGACAGCGAGCTACGAGCAGTACTTC. The encoded protein is CATSRDSTASYEQYF.

This chain links TRBV16 with TRBJ2-2; D perhaps matches TRBD1 (6 bases). The CDR3 contains 18 residues. V dropped 0 bases and J dropped 1 base, with 15 bases sitting between them. CDR1 KGHSY and CDR2 FQNENV come from the germline V gene. DNA of the CDR3: TGTGCCAGCAGCCAATCGATATTCAAGGGACAGAACACCGGGGAGCTGTTTTTT. Protein product: CASSQSIFKGQNTGELFF.

The chain joins TRBV2 to TRBJ1-5; a weak D match, TRBD1 (5 bases). Germline CDR1 reads SNHLY; CDR2 reads FYNNEI. V was clipped by 6 bases and J by 4 bases, with 7 bases between them. CDR3 length equals 12 residues. In DNA, the CDR3 is TGTGCCAGCAGCCAGGGAAATCAGCCCCAGCATTTT. Protein product: CASSQGNQPQHF.

The genes are TRBV19 and TRBJ1-1; D remains ambiguous. The CDR3 is made up of 14 amino acids. V gave up 7 bases and J gave up 4 bases, with 16 bases separating them. Germline values: CDR1 LNHDA, CDR2 SQIVND (reference sequence). The CDR3: CASTWGSEGTEAFF. CDR3 in DNA: TGTGCCAGTACTTGGGGATCCGAGGGCACTGAAGCTTTCTTT.

This clone was counted only a few times. The junction and the germline gene differ at one end; a read error may be behind it. The chain is built from TRBV7-7 and TRBJ1-3; 7 nucleotides match TRBD1. The germline V gene has CDR1 SSHAT and CDR2 FNYEAQ (reference sequence). The length of the CDR3 is 15 residues. The CDR3 DNA follows: TGTGCTAGCAGCTTAGCGACAGGGCCTGGAAACACCATATATTTT. This codes for CASSLATGPGNTIYF.

This clone was seen more than once but under ten times. The same CDR3 arises from other DNA sequences in this sample as well. This chain connects TRBV7-2 to TRBJ2-7; 7 positions match TRBD2. Germline assignment: CDR1 SGHTA and CDR2 FQGNSA. The CDR3 contains 13 residues. V lost 0 bases to trimming and J lost 6 bases; unmatched junction nucleotides: 2. The CDR3 is CASSLAGEGEQYF. CDR3 nucleotides: TGTGCCAGCAGCTTAGCGGGGGAGGGCGAGCAGTACTTC.

The chain couples TRBV4-2 to TRBJ1-2; D is possibly TRBD1 (5 bases). The V gene lost 4 bases and the J gene lost 8 bases, with 17 bases spanning the gap. Germline values: CDR1 LGHNA, CDR2 YNFKEQ. There are 14 residues in the CDR3. This chain's CDR3 is CASSLGVNERGYTF. As DNA, the CDR3 is TGTGCCAGCAGCCTAGGGGTGAATGAGCGCGGCTACACCTTC.

There are a few counts of this clone. V usage is TRBV6-2 or TRBV6-3 and J usage is TRBJ1-6; D not certain. The V end was cut by 7 bases, the J end by 6 bases, with 13 bases between. The CDR3 is made up of 14 amino acids. Germline CDR1 reads MNHEY; CDR2 reads SVGEGT. CDR3 nucleotide sequence: TGTGCCAGCACCCCGGGGAGTGGTAATTCACCCCTCCACTTT. Translating it yields CASTPGSGNSPLHF.

This chain uses TRBV7-8 with TRBJ2-7, with TRBD2 matching 11 bases. The CDR3 consists of 19 residues. V dropped 1 base and J dropped 2; count of bases not matched to a gene: 13. The germline V gene has CDR1 SGHVS and CDR2 FQNEAQ. The CDR3 reads CASSLGLAGGSMIPYEQYF. CDR3 bases: TGTGCCAGCAGCTTAGGCCTAGCGGGGGGTTCGATGATCCCCTACGAGCAGTACTTC. The complete variable domain, with remaining parts taken from reference TRBV7-8 and TRBJ2-7, reads GAGVSQSPRYKVAKRGQDVALRCDPISGHVSLFWYQQALGQGPEFLTYFQNEAQLDKSGLPSDRFFAERPEGSVSTLKIQRTQQEDSAVYLCASSLGLAGGSMIPYEQYFGPGTRLTVT.